A single sample is the source of the 2 T cell receptor beta chains below, sequenced in a study of blood T cells in healthy people across ages. Alongside a J-beta primer mix, a sample-barcoded 5' primer served in a second PCR lasting roughly 7 to 12 cycles. TCRdb called the 5' RACE reads again in MiXCR, with one record for every CDR3 protein. Of 550,000 to 750,000 distinct CDR3 sequences listed, 20% to 25% are singletons. Input material: blood. All receptors derive from a man aged 65-85 years in good health.

This chain joins TRBV2 and TRBJ2-1; D uncertain. Germline CDR1 reads SNHLY; CDR2 reads FYNNEI. The CDR3 contains 12 residues. Trimming stripped 2 bases from V and 10 bases from J, with 9 bases between. CDR3 loop: CASSEKGREQFF. CDR3 sequence (DNA): TGTGCCAGCAGTGAAAAGGGCCGGGAGCAGTTCTTC. Based on the CDR3 plus reference TRBV2 and TRBJ2-1, the full variable domain is EPEVTQTPSHQVTQMGQEVILRCVPISNHLYFYWYRQILGQKVEFLVSFYNNEISEKSEIFDDQFSVERPDGSNFTLKIRSTKLEDSAMYFCASSEKGREQFFGPGTRLTVL.

This clonotype was seen more than once but under ten times. CDR3 residues: CASSTTSGTETQYF. Written as DNA, the CDR3 is TGTGCCAGCAGTACGACTAGCGGGACTGAGACCCAGTACTTC. This sequence joins TRBV12-3 or TRBV12-4 and TRBJ2-5; TRBD2 aligns across 11 bases. This CDR3 spans 14 amino acids. V was clipped by 5 bases and J by 5 bases; unmatched bases: 4.